This is a list of T cell receptor beta chains from one sample in a study of blood T cell repertoires in COVID-19. Only in-frame clones appear in the TCRdb table, and some are missing; sequencing was by immunoSEQ multiplex PCR. The sample lists around 78,000 clones; about 89% were seen once. The source material was PBMCs or T cells enriched from blood (not recorded which). The receptor set was obtained from a woman aged 45-59 years with acute COVID-19. CDR3s include the opening cysteine and the closing phenylalanine or tryptophan. Fields, in order: V gene, J gene, CDR3 protein.

TRBV2,TRBJ2-2,CASSPRTANTGELFF
TRBV7-2,TRBJ2-1,CASSRLAGGPVYEQFF
TRBV7-9,TRBJ1-5,CASSLQGASNQPQHF
TRBV5-6,TRBJ1-6,CASSWGTGTPNSALHF
TRBV11-3,TRBJ1-2,CASSGQGQFNYGYTF
TRBV6-5,TRBJ2-7,CASSITSEQLEQYF
TRBV7-6,TRBJ2-5,CASGGQQETQYF
TRBV18,TRBJ2-7,CASSPQAQGVWYEQYF
TRBV6-5,TRBJ1-1,CASMSGGAEMSEAFF
TRBV2,TRBJ2-1,CASSGMAPEQFF
TRBV5-1,TRBJ1-4,CASSLAGNEKLFF
TRBV19,TRBJ2-2,CASSISSTSGSGELFF
TRBV7-2,TRBJ2-7,CASSLVLAGRYEQYF
TRBV7-8,TRBJ2-5,CASSTQNRVQETQYF
TRBV18,TRBJ2-7,CASSFRGAGTYEQYF
TRBV6-4,TRBJ1-2,CASSVTGNYGYTF
TRBV24-1,TRBJ2-1,CATKAGAPLSDNEQFF
TRBV5-4,TRBJ2-3,CASSLAGTSGRGTQYF
TRBV6-4,TRBJ2-3,CASSDSGLFTDTQYF
TRBV5-4,TRBJ2-7,CASSTSRSSYEQYF
TRBV20-1,TRBJ2-1,CSARDNNEQFF
TRBV21-1,TRBJ2-2,CASSNRGDTGELFF
TRBV29-1,TRBJ2-4,CSVEDRGQGTKNIQYF
TRBV5-4,TRBJ2-4,CASSHGTSGDLAKNIQYF
TRBV6-2/TRBV6-3,TRBJ1-2,CASSYSTGASGYTF
TRBV6-5,TRBJ1-3,CATRTVPGNTIYF
TRBV18,TRBJ2-1,CASSPSSGRLSYNEQFF
TRBV9,TRBJ1-1,CASSVVVGRLTEAFF
TRBV11-2,TRBJ1-1,CASSLGGGAVTEAFF
TRBV19,TRBJ1-3,CASSGQNQFSGNTIYF
TRBV27,TRBJ2-3,CASRLSGGSWYTQYF
TRBV6-5,TRBJ1-5,CASRNSGSQPQHF
TRBV19,TRBJ1-5,CASSIGLQGQQVYSNQPQHF
TRBV18,TRBJ2-3,CASSSGTSGGSTDTQYF
TRBV2,TRBJ1-5,CATHGGGANQPQHF
TRBV21-1,TRBJ1-5,CASSRQGRDQPQHF
TRBV28,TRBJ1-1,CASSIEGPGEAFF
TRBV15,TRBJ2-1,CATSRDVQGDEQFF
TRBV3-1/TRBV3-2,TRBJ1-5,CASSQDPPFDRVNSNQPQHF
TRBV10-1,TRBJ1-2,CASSESGMEQGYGYTF
TRBV30,TRBJ1-6,CAWSGKPSPLHF
TRBV7-9,TRBJ1-1,CASSPPGLRDTEAFF
TRBV27,TRBJ1-1,CASSTRGQGTEAFF
TRBV5-1,TRBJ2-1,CASKPSGLPEEQFF
TRBV9,TRBJ2-1,CASSQLRDRDYNEQFF
TRBV2,TRBJ2-7,CASREGPIYEQYF
TRBV4-2,TRBJ2-1,CASSQPLQGLNEQFF
TRBV19,TRBJ2-5,CASTQGRVGQETQYF
TRBV11-2,TRBJ1-1,CASSFSTGYRYGEAFF
TRBV19,TRBJ2-1,CASTKRYSGSSYNEQFF
TRBV28,TRBJ1-5,CASTLGQGARRNQPQHF
TRBV30,TRBJ1-5,CAWSGRTTGGNQPQHF
TRBV5-4,TRBJ2-2,CALGSRGQNTGELFF
TRBV28,TRBJ2-7,CASSSGQGEDEQYF
TRBV5-4,TRBJ2-7,CASSSSKRGPSYEQYF
TRBV5-1,TRBJ2-6,CASSLARTGGTPGANVLTF
TRBV5-1,TRBJ1-1,CASSFDGGSDTEAFF